This TCR beta chain was profiled in a study of blood T cell repertoires in COVID-19. Assay used: immunoSEQ multiplex PCR; TCRdb lists only in-frame clones, some missing. The sample shows over 300,000 clones, around 83% of them seen only once. The CDR3 runs to 13 residues. V lost 6 bases, J lost 7 bases, and 6 bases stayed unmatched. Germline V gene data show CDR1 as MNHEY and CDR2 as SVGAGI. This clone was seen just once. The sequencing sample was made of peripheral blood. The sequence derives from a woman between 45 and 65 years old with acute or convalescent COVID-19. This sequence joins TRBV6-5 and TRBJ1-5; 7 bases are shared with TRBD1. The CDR3 DNA is TGTGCCAGCAGGAGACAGGGAGACCAGCCCCAGCATTTT. As protein: CASRRQGDQPQHF.